This entry lists 5 T cell receptor beta chains sequenced from one sample in a study of EBV T-cell therapy then PD-1 blockade in nasopharyngeal carcinoma (dated by TCRdb to the early 2020s). The label giving this sample's treatment or condition can be read as: AdE1-LMPpoly-expanded autologous EBV-specific T-cell therapy followed by anti-PD-1 nivolumab. The library was produced with the immunoSEQ multiplex PCR assay. The clones in this table, taken by TCRdb from immuneACCESS, are in-frame only. Not every clone is retained; where verified, under half of the shortfall comes from an unresolved V gene, and the cause of the rest is unknown. The sample table shows 17,000 or so clones, and roughly 83% are seen once. Together, the top ten hold just under 30% of the sample. Their recognized antigens are unknown. The sequences come from CD8+ T cells from blood, collected at day 0 from a patient whose treatment included autologous EBV-specific T cells and nivolumab. The receptor source for this set is a man aged 35 to 55 with nasopharyngeal carcinoma.

This rearrangement joins TRBV6-2 or TRBV6-3 to TRBJ1-1, with D maybe TRBD1 (5 bases). Germline CDR1 and CDR2: MNHEY and SVGEGT. The CDR3 covers 19 residues. V dropped 0 bases and J dropped 5 bases, with 25 bases sitting between them. The CDR3 is CASSYSKDPGTPSWTEAFF. CDR3 DNA sequence: TGTGCCAGCAGTTACTCGAAAGATCCAGGGACCCCATCGTGGACTGAAGCTTTCTTT.

In its sample, this clone was seen once. The chain couples TRBV30 to TRBJ2-5; D not certain. V gave up 2 bases and J gave up 2 bases, with 9 bases separating them. This CDR3 has 13 residues. CDR1 and CDR2 from the germline V gene are GTSNPN and SVGIG (reference sequence). In DNA, the CDR3 is TGTGCCTGGAGTAGGGAAGCACAAGAGACCCAGTACTTC. This codes for CAWSREAQETQYF.

This chain uses TRBV6-2 or TRBV6-3 with TRBJ2-7; unclear D gene. The germline CDR1 and CDR2 sequences are MNHEY and SVGEGT. Deletions cut 1 base from V and 10 bases from J, with 14 bases between. CDR3 length: 13 residues. For the CDR3, the DNA is TGTGCCAGCAGTTACTTAGGGCTCTTGGAACAGTACTTC. Translation: CASSYLGLLEQYF.

This clone appeared a few times. This chain joins TRBV4-1 and TRBJ2-3, with 14 bases aligning to TRBD2. With V trimmed by 1 base and J by 3 bases, 6 bases remained unmatched. This CDR3 is built from 18 residues. CDR1 is MGHRA, CDR2 YSYEKL, per germline. CDR3 region: CASSQGLAGGPRTDTQYF. The CDR3 DNA follows: TGCGCCAGCAGCCAAGGACTAGCGGGGGGGCCACGGACAGATACGCAGTATTTT.

The genes are TRBV7-9 and TRBJ1-1, with no clear D. Germline assignment: CDR1 SEHNR and CDR2 FQNEAQ (reference sequence). V was clipped by 1 base and J by 4 bases, with 13 bases between them. The CDR3 is 15 amino acids. This CDR3 reads CASSLVWQDGTEAFF. The CDR3 coding sequence is TGTGCCAGCAGCTTAGTTTGGCAGGATGGCACTGAAGCTTTCTTT.